This TCR beta chain was documented in a study of Graves' ophthalmopathy and Graves' hyperthyroidism. Study outcomes and limitations: Most expanded clonotypes from thyroid (those above 0.001 frequency) were also found in blood. As the model predicted ophthalmopathy progression, it achieved a sensitivity of less than 71% and a specificity of about 72%.

No donor had other autoimmune disease, uncontrolled infection, pregnancy or lactation. RNA transcripts were the template, and TCR beta CDR3 regions were amplified from them. The workflow started with a first-round RT-PCR run with HTBI primers and then moved on to a second-round multiplex PCR. TCRdb used MiXCR to reprocess the multiplex PCR reads, holding one entry per CDR3 protein. The data hold a few hundred thousand distinct CDR3 sequences, with less than 45% observed a single time. At least ten counts were recorded for this clonotype. As yet, its antigen is unknown. The CDR3 is 16 amino acids. Trimming removed 5 bases from V and 5 bases from J, with 16 bases in between. Germline CDR1 SGHTA, CDR2 FQGTGA.

The TCR comes from an adult man with Graves' hyperthyroidism. The sample consisted of peripheral blood or thyroid tissue (not recorded which). The chain carries TRBV7-3 and TRBJ2-6, with D perhaps matching TRBD1 or TRBD2 (7 bases each). Here the CDR3 reads CASSPRGGMWANVLTF. Written as DNA, the CDR3 is TGTGCCAGCAGCCCCAGGGGGGGGATGTGGGCCAACGTCCTGACTTTC.